These 29 T cell receptor beta chains came from one sample sequenced in a study of blood T cells in healthy people across ages (dated by TCRdb to the mid-2010s). The library was prepared using 5' RACE. The sequencing machine was an Illumina HiSeq 2500. A second roughly 7 to 12 cycle PCR used a sample-barcoded 5' primer and a J-beta primer mix. Starting from the raw public reads, TCRdb applied fastp trimming at Q25, assembled clones with MiXCR and retained in-frame beta chains. Rows are unified per CDR3 protein, each entry keeping the most common DNA and genes. The sample table records approximately 810,000 distinct CDR3 sequences; around 26% of these occur just once. The ten largest clones capture 17% of the sample. Sequenced: blood. Source of these receptors: a woman aged 80 or older in good health.

This clonotype was counted many times. The V gene is TRBV4-1, the J gene TRBJ2-7, with TRBD1 matching 9 bases. V lost 4 bases, J lost 7 bases, and 20 bases stayed unmatched. Germline V gives CDR1 MGHRA, CDR2 YSYEKL. The CDR3 loop spans 18 amino acids. CDR3 in DNA: TGCGCCAGCAGCCTGACCGGGACAGGGCGCTCGGCGTTAAGTGAGCAGTACTTC. It translates to CASSLTGTGRSALSEQYF.

In its sample, this clonotype was seen many times. The chain links TRBV6-6 to TRBJ2-1; possible D gene TRBD1, 7 bases. Germline loops: CDR1 MNHNY, CDR2 SVGAGI (reference sequence). CDR3 length: 16 residues. V lost 2 bases and J lost 7, with 18 bases in between. CDR3 bases: TGTGCCAGCAGTTACAGCGGGCAGGGGGTAGGAAATGAGCAGTTCTTC. Its protein is CASSYSGQGVGNEQFF.

There are a few counts of this clonotype. The chain couples TRBV6-2 or TRBV6-3 to TRBJ2-3, with 9 positions matching TRBD2. The ends lost 8 bases at V and 4 bases at J; junction bases unmatched: 7. Germline CDR1 is MNHEY and CDR2 is SVGEGT. The CDR3 loop spans 14 amino acids. The CDR3 DNA reads TGTGCCAGCCGGACTAGCGCCGGGGCAGATACGCAGTATTTT. It translates to CASRTSAGADTQYF.

Ten or more counts support this clonotype. The rearrangement uses TRBV7-9 and TRBJ1-6; no clear D gene. The CDR3 is 14 amino acids. The V gene's germline CDR1 is SEHNR and CDR2 FQNEAQ (reference sequence). The V end was cut by 1 base, the J end by 3 bases, with 4 bases between. The DNA for the CDR3 is TGTGCCAGCAGCTTAGACCTCTATAATTCACCCCTCCACTTT. It yields the protein CASSLDLYNSPLHF.

The sample holds many counts of this clonotype. This chain uses TRBV6-1 with TRBJ1-5, with D unclear. The germline V and J ends were trimmed by 5 bases and 7 bases, with 6 bases remaining between them. The CDR3 length is 11 residues. Germline V CDR1 and CDR2: MNHNS, SASEGT. CDR3 sequence reads: CASSQQQPQHF. For the CDR3, the DNA is TGTGCCAGCAGTCAACAGCAGCCCCAGCATTTT.

The rearrangement uses TRBV7-9 and TRBJ1-2; maybe TRBD1 (5 bases). Trimming removed 1 base at V and 7 bases at J, with 13 bases between. This CDR3 has 14 amino acids. Per the germline V gene, CDR1 is SEHNR and CDR2 is FQNEAQ (reference sequence). This CDR3 reads CASSLVGTEVGYTF. CDR3 DNA: TGTGCCAGCAGCTTAGTAGGGACCGAGGTTGGCTACACCTTC. Filled out from reference TRBV7-9 and TRBJ1-2, the complete variable domain reads DTGVSQNPRHKITKRGQNVTFRCDPISEHNRLYWYRQTLGQGPEFLTYFQNEAQLEKSRLLSDRFSAERPKGSFSTLEIQRTEQGDSAMYLCASSLVGTEVGYTFGSGTRLTVV.

The chain carries TRBV9 and TRBJ1-1, with D perhaps matching TRBD1 (6 bases). V was pared by 4 bases and J by 1 base, with 14 bases between. The CDR3 is 15 amino acids. Germline loops: CDR1 SGDLS, CDR2 YYNGEE. The CDR3 DNA is TGTGCCAGCAGCCCTCGAACAGGGTCGAACACTGAAGCTTTCTTT. Its protein product is CASSPRTGSNTEAFF. Together with reference TRBV9 and TRBJ1-1, the CDR3 gives the full variable domain: DSGVTQTPKHLITATGQRVTLRCSPRSGDLSVYWYQQSLDQGLQFLIQYYNGEERAKGNILERFSAQQFPDLHSELNLSSLELGDSALYFCASSPRTGSNTEAFFGQGTRLTVV.

This clonotype has a count of ten or more. This chain uses TRBV5-1 with TRBJ1-2; 9 bases agree with TRBD1. This CDR3 contains 14 residues. Germline lookup yields CDR1 SGHRS and CDR2 YFSETQ. V shed 6 bases and J 8 bases; nucleotides not matched to a gene: 11. The CDR3 here is CASNRDRVSRGYTF. The CDR3 DNA sequence: TGCGCCAGCAACCGGGACAGGGTATCGAGAGGCTACACCTTC. Full variable domain (rest looked up from reference TRBV5-1 and TRBJ1-2): KAGVTQTPRYLIKTRGQQVTLSCSPISGHRSVSWYQQTPGQGLQFLFEYFSETQRNKGNFPGRFSGRQFSNSRSEMNVSTLELGDSALYLCASNRDRVSRGYTFGSGTRLTVV.

This clonotype occurred many times. The V gene is TRBV3-1, the J gene TRBJ2-1; D gene uncertain. The V gene's germline CDR1 is LGHDT and CDR2 YNNKEL (reference sequence). V was clipped by 0 bases and J by 10 bases, with 10 bases between them. CDR3 length: 13 residues. The CDR3 here is CASSQDGPREQFF. CDR3 sequence (DNA): TGTGCCAGCAGCCAAGATGGTCCCAGGGAGCAGTTCTTC.

The sample holds many counts of this clonotype. The chain couples TRBV25-1 to TRBJ2-5; D ambiguous. Deletions cut 2 bases from V and 2 bases from J, with 9 bases between. Germline-derived CDR1 and CDR2 are MGHDK and SYGVNS. This CDR3 has 14 amino acids. The CDR3 here is CASSEVRQQETQYF. The CDR3 DNA reads as TGTGCCAGCAGTGAAGTTCGTCAGCAAGAGACCCAGTACTTC.

The rearrangement links TRBV6-2 or TRBV6-3 to TRBJ1-5, with D unresolved. V was trimmed by 5 bases and J by 6 bases, leaving 11 bases between them. The length of the CDR3 is 13 residues. Germline V gene data show CDR1 as MNHEY and CDR2 as SVGEGT. CDR3 sequence reads: CASSPGNRQPQHF. In DNA, the CDR3 is TGTGCCAGCAGTCCGGGGAACCGTCAGCCCCAGCATTTT.

In this sample, this clonotype turned up a few times. DNA for the CDR3: TGTGCCAGCAGCCCTAATCGGGGGAAACAGGGCCGATATGAAAAACTGTTTTTT. Protein product: CASSPNRGKQGRYEKLFF. The chain carries TRBV11-2 and TRBJ1-4; a possible D gene is TRBD1 (6 bases). V was clipped by 5 bases and J by 6 bases, with 25 bases between them. CDR1 is SGHAT, CDR2 FQNNGV, per germline. The CDR3 length is 18 residues.

As concerns this clonotype: The CDR3 does not end in the conserved phenylalanine or tryptophan, so this is likely a read error. This sequence joins TRBV5-5 and TRBJ2-4; no firm D call. Between the trimmed V and J ends, which lost 0 bases and 13 bases, there was a span of 14 bases. CDR1 and CDR2 (germline): SGHKS, YYEKEE (reference sequence). This CDR3 contains 13 residues. CDR3 coding DNA: TGTGCCAGCAGCTTGGATCGGATGATAATACAGTACGTC. Protein: CASSLDRMIIQYV.

Concerning this clonotype itself: Given a much more abundant clone one base away, this may be a read error. This chain joins TRBV15 and TRBJ1-2; no firm D call. CDR3 length: 14 amino acids. Trimming left V 0 bases short and J 7 bases short, with 12 bases between. The V gene's germline CDR1 is LNHNV and CDR2 YYDKDF (reference sequence). The CDR3 here is CATSRDLGGGGYTF. The CDR3 DNA reads as TGTGCCACCAGCAGAGATCTGGGAGGAGGTGGCTACACCTTC.

This clonotype was recorded many times. The chain uses TRBV9 and TRBJ1-1; D not certain. Germline V gene sequence: CDR1 SGDLS, CDR2 YYNGEE. The V end was cut by 1 base, the J end by 0 bases, with 7 bases between. The CDR3 is 14 residues long. This CDR3 reads CASSVTAMNTEAFF. CDR3 in DNA: TGTGCCAGCAGCGTAACAGCTATGAACACTGAAGCTTTCTTT.

The chain joins TRBV6-2 or TRBV6-3 to TRBJ1-5, with 7 bases that match TRBD1. Looked up from germline, CDR1 is MNHEY and CDR2 is SVGEGT. The CDR3 extends over 15 amino acids. V was clipped by 5 bases and J by 5 bases; unmatched bases: 9. CDR3 sequence: CASSVHRGGDQPQHF. CDR3 nucleotides: TGTGCCAGCAGTGTACACAGGGGCGGGGATCAGCCCCAGCATTTT.

At least ten counts were recorded for this clonotype. This chain connects TRBV5-1 to TRBJ1-2; the D is unclear. The V and J ends lost 0 bases and 10 bases respectively, with 13 bases between them. CDR1 and CDR2 (germline): SGHRS, YFSETQ. The CDR3 totals 13 residues. This CDR3 reads CASSLGSADYYTF. The DNA of the CDR3 is TGCGCCAGCAGCTTGGGCAGTGCGGATTACTACACCTTC.

The sample holds one count of this clonotype. It may be a read error: a sequence one base away is much more abundant. The chain recombines TRBV7-2 with TRBJ2-1, with D perhaps TRBD2 (6 bases). This CDR3 comprises 14 residues. CDR1 and CDR2 (germline): SGHTA, FQGNSA. With 5 bases removed from V and 7 bases from J, the gap between germline ends came to 15 bases. As DNA, the CDR3 is TGTGCCAGCAGCGCCACCCTTGGGGGGAATGAGCAGTTCTTC. As protein: CASSATLGGNEQFF.

This clonotype rates as medium-sized. The chain has TRBV7-2 and TRBJ2-1; the D gene is possibly TRBD2 (5 bases). CDR3 length: 14 amino acids. Germline CDR1 is SGHTA and CDR2 is FQGNSA. The V and J ends lost 5 bases and 7 bases respectively, with 15 bases between them. DNA for the CDR3: TGTGCCAGCAGCCTGACTAAATTGGTAAATGAGCAGTTCTTC. Translation gives CASSLTKLVNEQFF.

The genes are TRBV20-1 and TRBJ1-5; D is ambiguous. CDR1 DFQATT and CDR2 SNEGSKA come from the germline V gene (reference sequence). The CDR3 sequence is 16 residues long. V was pared by 0 bases and J by 2 bases, with 14 bases between. This CDR3 is CSARDHLARGNQPQHF. CDR3 nucleotide sequence: TGCAGTGCTAGAGATCATTTGGCTAGAGGCAATCAGCCCCAGCATTTT.

In its sample, this clonotype was seen a few times. A much larger clone lies a single base off, so this may be a read error. This sequence joins TRBV4-2 and TRBJ1-2, with 8 bases aligning to TRBD1. Germline CDR1 is LGHNA and CDR2 is YNFKEQ. The V segment lost 2 bases and the J segment 8 bases; nucleotides outside the gene matches: 13. This CDR3 is built from 16 residues. The CDR3 nucleotides are TGTGCCAGCAGCCAAACTATACAGGGGGACGGTAGGGGCTACACCTTC. This encodes CASSQTIQGDGRGYTF.

The chain joins TRBV30 to TRBJ1-4; D is undetermined. V dropped 4 bases and J dropped 5 bases, with 11 bases sitting between them. The CDR3 has 13 amino acids. CDR1 GTSNPN and CDR2 SVGIG come from the germline V gene (reference sequence). In nucleotides, the CDR3 is TGTGCCTGGAAGGCCCCAGGAAATGAAAAACTGTTTTTT. Its translation: CAWKAPGNEKLFF.

This clonotype appeared a few times. This may come from a read error, since a much larger clone is one base off. V gene TRBV4-2 combines with J gene TRBJ2-5; unclear D gene. This CDR3 is 15 amino acids long. Germline loops: CDR1 LGHNA, CDR2 YNFKEQ. Trimming cost V 0 bases and J 2 bases, with 10 bases left between them. This CDR3 is CASSQEPGAQETQYF. CDR3 sequence (DNA): TGTGCCAGCAGCCAAGAGCCCGGTGCTCAAGAGACCCAGTACTTC.

This clonotype was detected ten times or more. The V call is TRBV7-9, the J call TRBJ1-2, with D possibly TRBD1 on 6 matching bases. Germline V gene sequence: CDR1 SEHNR, CDR2 FQNEAQ (reference sequence). Trimming left V 1 base short and J 6 bases short, with 15 bases between. This CDR3 is 15 amino acids long. Here the CDR3 reads CASSLVGTGIDGYTF. CDR3 nucleotide sequence: TGTGCCAGCAGCTTAGTGGGTACAGGGATCGATGGCTACACCTTC.

This clonotype was seen at least ten times. V and J are TRBV20-1 and TRBJ1-1, with 8 bases identical to TRBD1. The CDR3 covers 14 residues. The germline gives CDR1 DFQATT, CDR2 SNEGSKA (reference sequence). The V and J ends lost 5 bases and 6 bases, in that order; junction bases with no gene match: 11. The CDR3 loop reads CSALRTGRGAEAFF. The CDR3, as DNA: TGCAGTGCTTTACGGACAGGGAGGGGGGCTGAAGCTTTCTTT.

This clonotype has more than one count but fewer than ten. The chain employs TRBV30 and TRBJ2-1, with D hard to call. V lost 2 bases to trimming and J lost 4 bases, with 9 bases between them. The germline gives CDR1 GTSNPN, CDR2 SVGIG (reference sequence). The CDR3 is 13 residues long. DNA for the CDR3: TGTGCCTGGAGTTTCCGACCGTACAATGAGCAGTTCTTC. Residues: CAWSFRPYNEQFF.

This clonotype has a handful of counts. The chain links TRBV4-1 to TRBJ2-1, with 13 bases matching TRBD2. The CDR3 sequence is 16 residues long. Germline V lookup: CDR1 MGHRA, CDR2 YSYEKL. V lost 4 bases to trimming and J lost 8 bases; unmatched junction nucleotides: 8. The CDR3 spells CASSPPTSGGGDEQFF. The CDR3 nucleotides are TGCGCCAGCAGCCCTCCAACTAGCGGGGGGGGAGATGAGCAGTTCTTC.

With respect to this clonotype: This clone may be a read error of a much larger clone one base away. The gene calls are TRBV10-2 and TRBJ2-4, with TRBD1 matching over 7 bases. Near its end, the DNA agrees better with TRBJ2-5, so the J call may be wrong. The germline CDR1 and CDR2 sequences are WSHSY and SAAADI. The CDR3 is made up of 15 amino acids. CDR3 DNA: TGCACCAGCAGTGAGTCAGGGACAGTCCAAGAGACCCAGTACTTC. Translation gives CTSSESGTVQETQYF.

The chain carries TRBV7-9 and TRBJ1-2; no clear D gene. Germline V gene sequence: CDR1 SEHNR, CDR2 FQNEAQ (reference sequence). The CDR3 spans 14 residues. V lost 1 base, J lost 5 bases, and 11 bases lay in between. In nucleotides, the CDR3 is TGTGCCAGCAGCTTAGTAACCCCGACATATGGCTACACCTTC. It translates to CASSLVTPTYGYTF. The full variable domain, with the rest looked up from reference TRBV7-9 and TRBJ1-2, is DTGVSQNPRHKITKRGQNVTFRCDPISEHNRLYWYRQTLGQGPEFLTYFQNEAQLEKSRLLSDRFSAERPKGSFSTLEIQRTEQGDSAMYLCASSLVTPTYGYTFGSGTRLTVV.